The clone carrying this T cell receptor beta chain was observed a handful of times. Germline-derived CDR1 and CDR2 are PRHDT and FYEKMQ (reference sequence). The ends were cut back, 4 bases at V and 0 bases at J, with 12 bases in the middle. There are 15 residues in the CDR3. MiXCR, applied by TCRdb to the 5' RACE reads, yields one record per CDR3 protein. The sample includes about 62,000 distinct CDR3 sequences, more than 9% of them seen just once. The source of the sample is a study of early T cells in non-severe SARS-CoV-2 infection. This TCR came from an adult who was a healthcare worker with PCR-confirmed SARS-CoV-2 infection or an uninfected control (not recorded which). Sequences were obtained from whole blood. The chain links TRBV13 to TRBJ1-1, with a weak D call TRBD1 (6 bases). The DNA of the CDR3 is TGTGCCAGCAGCTATAACAGGGCCCTGAACACTGAAGCTTTCTTT. Translating gives CASSYNRALNTEAFF.